A selection of T cell receptor beta chains follows, all from one sample in a study of blood T cells in healthy people across ages. Via MiXCR, TCRdb re-called the 5' RACE reads, giving one row per CDR3 protein. The profile shows roughly 1.5 million distinct CDR3 sequences, around 40% of them singletons. The sample was blood. The receptors stem from a woman between 18 and 30 years old in good health. CDR3s include the opening cysteine and the closing phenylalanine or tryptophan. A D gene is named only where the DNA matches it firmly. For some rows the clone size is stated as once, few or many, or as a class when expanded; others skip it.

d_call	clone_size	v_call	j_call	cdr3_nt	cdr3_aa
.	.	TRBV7-9	TRBJ1-3	TGTGCCAGCAGCTTAGCGGTCCGGGCCCGGGGTGGAAACACCATATATTTT	CASSLAVRARGGNTIYF
.	.	TRBV6-1	TRBJ2-5	TGTGCCGGCAGTGAATTGAACCTAAGGACCCAGTACTTC	CAGSELNLRTQYF
.	few	TRBV2	TRBJ2-4	TGTGCCAGCAGTACCCCGAGGGAGAGACAAGCCAAAAACATTCAGTACTTC	CASSTPRERQAKNIQYF
.	.	TRBV7-2	TRBJ1-4	TGTGCCAGCAGCCCGGGACGACTGGAAGGGGAAAAACTGTTTTTT	CASSPGRLEGEKLFF
.	.	TRBV6-1	TRBJ2-5	TGTGCCAGCAGTGAAGCGCCCGGGGGAGTGGAGACCCAGTACTTC	CASSEAPGGVETQYF
.	.	TRBV12-3/TRBV12-4	TRBJ1-5	TGTACCAGCAGTTTAGAGCCAGGGCTCAGGGGACATAGCAATCAGCCCCAGCATTTT	CTSSLEPGLRGHSNQPQHF
.	few	TRBV9	TRBJ2-1	TGTGCCAGCAGCGCCAGCGGACGGGAAGAGCAGTTCTTC	CASSASGREEQFF
.	.	TRBV5-5	TRBJ2-2	TGTGCCAGCAGCCAATGGACGGGGAACACCGGGGAGCTGTTTTTT	CASSQWTGNTGELFF
.	.	TRBV7-9	TRBJ2-1	TGTGCCAGCAGCTTAGCGAAGGGCACAGACAATGAGCAGTTCTTC	CASSLAKGTDNEQFF
TRBD1	.	TRBV11-2	TRBJ2-7	TGTGCCAGCAGCAGACGGGACAGGGAAAATGAGCAGTACTTC	CASSRRDRENEQYF
.	few	TRBV12-5	TRBJ2-5	TGTGCTAGTGGTTTTGTAGACCGGGGGCAAGAGACCCAGTACTTC	CASGFVDRGQETQYF
.	.	TRBV11-2	TRBJ2-7	TGTGCCGGCAGCGCAGTGGACAGCACCTACGAGCAGTACTTC	CAGSAVDSTYEQYF
.	.	TRBV6-1	TRBJ2-3	TGTGCCAGCAGGGAGATTGGAATGACCGCGGCAGATACGCAGTATTTT	CASREIGMTAADTQYF
.	few	TRBV7-9	TRBJ2-7	TGTGCCAGCAGCTTAGGTCCCGGTCCCTACGAGCAGTACTTC	CASSLGPGPYEQYF
.	.	TRBV6-2/TRBV6-3	TRBJ1-5	TGTGCCAGCAGTTACCCCCCCGGGGCAGGGGACCAGCCCCAGCATTTT	CASSYPPGAGDQPQHF
TRBD2	.	TRBV4-3	TRBJ2-5	TGCGCCAGCAGCCAAGATTCGGCTAGCGGGAGTCTAGGGGAGACCCAGTACTTC	CASSQDSASGSLGETQYF
.	.	TRBV29-1	TRBJ1-1	TGCAGCGCCGCCCCGGGGCAGGGAAGGGAAGCTTTCTTT	CSAAPGQGREAFF
TRBD2	.	TRBV29-1	TRBJ2-1	TGCAGCGTTGCTCTACTAGCGGGTTGGAATGAGCAGTTCTTC	CSVALLAGWNEQFF
.	few	TRBV4-1	TRBJ1-5	TGCGCCAGCAGCCAAGAGGCGGGGGATCAGCCCCAGCATTTT	CASSQEAGDQPQHF
.	.	TRBV6-2/TRBV6-3	TRBJ2-1	TGTGCCAGCGGGCAGACAGGATACAATGAGCAGTTCTTC	CASGQTGYNEQFF
.	.	TRBV20-1	TRBJ2-5	TGCAGTGCTATCAACGGACGTGAGCAGTACTTC	CSAINGREQYF
.	few	TRBV12-3/TRBV12-4	TRBJ1-2	TGTGCCAGCAGTTTAAATCTGGGGGCGTCTTACTCTGATGGCTACACCTTC	CASSLNLGASYSDGYTF
TRBD1	.	TRBV27	TRBJ2-3	TGTGCCGGCAGGCCGAGGACAGGGAGCACAGATACGCAGTATTTT	CAGRPRTGSTDTQYF
.	.	TRBV20-1	TRBJ2-1	TGCAGTGCTAGGATACAGGGTAGGAATGAGCAGTTCTTC	CSARIQGRNEQFF
.	.	TRBV27	TRBJ2-5	TGTGCCAGCAGTCTCCTAGGGGATTCCCCCTCCAATGAGCAGTACTTC	CASSLLGDSPSNEQYF
TRBD1	.	TRBV27	TRBJ2-2	TGTGCCAGCAAGACAGGGAGCACCGGGGAGCTGTTTTTT	CASKTGSTGELFF
TRBD1	few	TRBV6-6	TRBJ2-7	TGTGCCAGCAGTTACCTAACAGGGGGCATATCTCACGAGCAGTACTTC	CASSYLTGGISHEQYF
.	many	TRBV9	TRBJ1-5	TGTGCCAGCAGCTTAACAGGGAACAATCAGCCCCAGCATTTT	CASSLTGNNQPQHF
.	.	TRBV6-2/TRBV6-3	TRBJ1-2	TGTGCCAGCAGTTACTCGAGTAGAGTCGGCTACACCTTC	CASSYSSRVGYTF
.	.	TRBV15	TRBJ1-2	TGTGCCACCAGCAGAGATCGGAGGAGGACGGGGGGCGGGGGCTACACCTTC	CATSRDRRRTGGGGYTF
.	.	TRBV6-2/TRBV6-3	TRBJ1-4	TGTGCCAGCAGTCGCGGCTGGACGGGGCTGTTTTTT	CASSRGWTGLFF
.	.	TRBV7-9	TRBJ1-5	TGTGCCAGCAGCCTGGGCAGGGAACAGCCCCAGCATTTT	CASSLGREQPQHF
.	few	TRBV27	TRBJ2-7	TGTGCCAGCAGTTTACACTACCCTGCGGGCCGCTCCTACGAGCAGTACTTC	CASSLHYPAGRSYEQYF
TRBD1	.	TRBV6-6	TRBJ1-2	TGTGCCAGCAGTTACGGGACAGTTGGCTACACCTTC	CASSYGTVGYTF
TRBD1	.	TRBV4-2	TRBJ2-5	TGTGCCAGCAGCCAAGAAACGACAGGGCAAGAGACCCAGTACTTC	CASSQETTGQETQYF
.	.	TRBV9	TRBJ2-3	TGTGCCAGCAGCACGGACTTTTATACGCAGTATTTT	CASSTDFYTQYF
.	.	TRBV2	TRBJ1-6	TGTGCCAGTCGGAGCCTCCTTAGCTCCTATAATTCACCCCTCCACTTT	CASRSLLSSYNSPLHF
TRBD1	once	TRBV20-1	TRBJ2-5	TGCAGTGCAGCCGTACAGGGGTCCCGGGAGACCCAGTACTTC	CSAAVQGSRETQYF
TRBD2	.	TRBV27	TRBJ2-1	TGTGCCAGCAGAGGGCTAGCGGGGTCCAAGGAGCAGTTCTTC	CASRGLAGSKEQFF
.	many	TRBV7-9	TRBJ1-2	TGTGCCAGCAGCTTAGTGGTCTATGGCTACACCTTC	CASSLVVYGYTF
.	.	TRBV20-1	TRBJ2-3	TGCAGTGCCAGACTGATTAGCACAGATACGCAGTATTTT	CSARLISTDTQYF
.	few	TRBV12-5	TRBJ2-1	TGTGCTAGTGGGGCGGGGAGCTCCTACAATGAGCAGTTCTTC	CASGAGSSYNEQFF
.	many	TRBV4-1	TRBJ1-2	TGCGCCAGCAGCCAAGGGGGCGGGGATGGCTACACCTTC	CASSQGGGDGYTF
TRBD2	few	TRBV10-3	TRBJ2-1	TGTGCCATCAGGGATATAGCGGGGGCCAGGGATGAGCAGTTCTTC	CAIRDIAGARDEQFF
.	.	TRBV24-1	TRBJ2-3	TGTGCCACCAGTGACCTCTTGCACGTTAGTGGCACAGATACGCAGTATTTT	CATSDLLHVSGTDTQYF
.	.	TRBV28	TRBJ1-5	TGTGCCAGCAGTCCCGGCCGTGGGACGGTACGAAATCAGCCCCAGCATTTT	CASSPGRGTVRNQPQHF
TRBD1	.	TRBV16	TRBJ1-6	TGTGCCAGCAGCCAACGGGACAGGGGGTCACCCCTCCACTTT	CASSQRDRGSPLHF
TRBD2	few	TRBV29-1	TRBJ2-5	TGCAGCGCCGGGACTAGCGGAGAGACCCAGTACTTC	CSAGTSGETQYF
TRBD1	.	TRBV29-1	TRBJ2-7	TGCAGCGTTCGCACAGGGGGCGTAGGCGATGAGCAGTACTTC	CSVRTGGVGDEQYF
.	many	TRBV6-2/TRBV6-3	TRBJ2-5	TGTGCCAGCACCCTCCGAGAGACCCAGTACTTC	CASTLRETQYF
.	once	TRBV2	TRBJ2-3	TGTGCCAGCACCCTACAACTAGCCCCCACAGATACGCAGTATTTT	CASTLQLAPTDTQYF
.	few	TRBV14	TRBJ2-7	TGTGCCAGCAGCCAAGCCAGGAAAACCTACGAGCAGTACTTC	CASSQARKTYEQYF
.	.	TRBV20-1	TRBJ2-3	TGCAGTGCCGAGAGGTCTATAGATACGCAGTATTTT	CSAERSIDTQYF
TRBD1	.	TRBV4-1	TRBJ1-1	TGCGCCAGCAGCCCAAGAGGACAGGGCCGAATGAACACTGAAGCTTTCTTT	CASSPRGQGRMNTEAFF
TRBD2	few	TRBV27	TRBJ2-3	TGTGCCAGCAGTTTGGGAGTAGCGGGGGTCACAAGCACAGATACGCAGTATTTT	CASSLGVAGVTSTDTQYF
TRBD1	.	TRBV28	TRBJ2-7	TGTGCCAGCAGTTTAAAGGGACAGGGGAATTACGAGCAGTACTTC	CASSLKGQGNYEQYF